This T cell receptor (beta chain) is from a study of blood T cell repertoires in COVID-19. Clones were read by immunoSEQ multiplex PCR, and TCRdb kept only the in-frame ones, dropping some. This table holds approximately 220,000 clones, roughly four fifths found once. The CDR3 consists of 14 residues. V was clipped by 5 bases and J by 2 bases; unmatched bases: 4. Per germline, CDR1 SGHAT and CDR2 FQNNGV. The V gene is TRBV11-2, the J gene TRBJ2-5; 8 nucleotides agree with TRBD1. Sequencing input: PBMCs or T cells enriched from blood (not recorded which). This sequence was found in a woman aged 50 to 60 who had been exposed to COVID-19. CDR3 residues: CASSRTGGQETQYF. For the CDR3, the DNA is TGTGCCAGCAGCCGCACAGGGGGACAAGAGACCCAGTACTTC. The full variable domain, completed using reference TRBV11-2 and TRBJ2-5, is EAGVAQSPRYKIIEKRQSVAFWCNPISGHATLYWYQQILGQGPKLLIQFQNNGVVDDSQLPKDRFSAERLKGVDSTLKIQPAKLEDSAVYLCASSRTGGQETQYFGPGTRLLVL.